The present T cell receptor (beta chain) was sequenced within a study of T-cell memory formation after mild COVID-19. Points from the study as a whole: Mostly located in CM and EM were contracting CD4+ clones, with contracting CD8+ clones located in EMRA. Whether second-wave clones peaking at day 37 were SARS-CoV-2 specific went unconfirmed. The finding that pre-infection memory included some responding clones suggested that cross-reactive memory joined.

CDR3 length: 16 residues. With V trimmed by 4 bases and J by 9 bases, 11 bases remained unmatched. Germline lookup yields CDR1 MNHEY and CDR2 SVGEGT. This clonotype turned up a few times. As yet, its antigen is unknown. Researchers used 5'RACE with constant-segment primers to make TCR alpha and TCR beta cDNA libraries that carry sample barcodes and UMIs. Each CDR3 protein is one row after TCRdb ran MiXCR on the 5' RACE reads. There are approximately 110,000 distinct CDR3 sequences in the sample; approximately 21% occur only once, and about 42% lies in the top ten. Sequenced input: PBMCs or a T cell subset sorted from them (not recorded which). This clonotype originated in a man aged 18-30 years who had mild COVID-19 (a few samples of this study predate the infection). Cell type and time point are not known. The chain is built from TRBV6-2 or TRBV6-3 and TRBJ2-1; TRBD1 matches 11 bases. CDR3 sequence: CASSSPWTGGNREQFF. CDR3 coding DNA: TGTGCCAGCAGTTCACCCTGGACAGGGGGCAATCGTGAGCAGTTCTTC.